The rows below give T cell receptor beta chains drawn from one sample of a study of T cells in Graves' hyperthyroidism and ophthalmopathy. TCRdb used MiXCR to reprocess the multiplex PCR reads, holding one entry per CDR3 protein. Of fewer than 750,000 distinct CDR3 sequences in the sample, about 15% are singletons; the top ten hold roughly 4.3%. Material for sequencing was blood. The receptor source for this set is a woman in her forties with Graves' ophthalmopathy. The CDR3 runs from the conserved cysteine through the conserved F or W. D genes are given only for firm matches. Only part of the rows carry a size: once, few, many, or a class if the clone is expanded.

j_gene: TRBJ2-6
v_gene: TRBV10-3
abundance: -
d_gene: -
CDR3aa: CAISEMQGKFSGANVLTF
CDR3nt: TGTGCCATCAGTGAGATGCAGGGGAAGTTCTCTGGGGCCAACGTCCTGACTTTC

j_gene: TRBJ2-2
v_gene: TRBV5-6
abundance: few
d_gene: -
CDR3aa: CASSLAAWGRVYTGELFF
CDR3nt: TGTGCCAGCAGCTTGGCCGCTTGGGGGCGAGTGTACACCGGGGAGCTGTTTTTT

j_gene: TRBJ2-2
v_gene: TRBV4-3
abundance: many
d_gene: -
CDR3aa: CASSVGYRLAGELFF
CDR3nt: TGCGCCAGCAGCGTGGGTTACAGGCTAGCCGGGGAGCTGTTTTTT

j_gene: TRBJ2-7
v_gene: TRBV7-8
abundance: many
d_gene: -
CDR3aa: CASSLGRTYEQYF
CDR3nt: TGTGCCAGCAGCTTGGGGCGTACCTACGAGCAGTACTTC

j_gene: TRBJ1-5
v_gene: TRBV4-1
abundance: many
d_gene: -
CDR3aa: CASSQDRDYNQPQHF
CDR3nt: TGCGCCAGCAGCCAAGATAGGGATTACAATCAGCCCCAGCATTTT

j_gene: TRBJ1-1
v_gene: TRBV30
abundance: -
d_gene: -
CDR3aa: CAWSERTEAFF
CDR3nt: TGTGCCTGGAGTGAGCGTACTGAAGCTTTCTTT

j_gene: TRBJ2-5
v_gene: TRBV14
abundance: many
d_gene: -
CDR3aa: CASSHRVLSVSETQYF
CDR3nt: TGTGCCAGCAGCCATAGGGTCCTTTCAGTATCAGAGACCCAGTACTTC

j_gene: TRBJ1-6
v_gene: TRBV12-3/TRBV12-4
abundance: -
d_gene: TRBD1
CDR3aa: CASSLRQGGSPLHF
CDR3nt: TGTGCCAGCAGCCTTCGACAGGGTGGTTCACCCCTCCACTTT

j_gene: TRBJ1-2
v_gene: TRBV11-2
abundance: many
d_gene: TRBD1
CDR3aa: CASSDRDRVANYGYTF
CDR3nt: TGTGCCAGCAGCGACCGGGACAGGGTAGCTAACTATGGCTACACCTTC

j_gene: TRBJ2-7
v_gene: TRBV7-9
abundance: many
d_gene: -
CDR3aa: CASSERFEQYF
CDR3nt: TGTGCCAGCAGCGAACGATTCGAGCAGTACTTC

j_gene: TRBJ2-7
v_gene: TRBV6-1
abundance: -
d_gene: -
CDR3aa: CASSVSTGELYEQYF
CDR3nt: TGTGCCAGCAGTGTTTCGACAGGAGAACTCTACGAGCAGTACTTC

j_gene: TRBJ1-1
v_gene: TRBV6-5
abundance: many
d_gene: -
CDR3aa: CASNTGPFSEAFF
CDR3nt: TGTGCCAGCAACACGGGACCCTTCTCTGAAGCTTTCTTT

j_gene: TRBJ1-1
v_gene: TRBV6-5
abundance: -
d_gene: TRBD1
CDR3aa: CASSYERGRNTEAFF
CDR3nt: TGTGCCAGCAGTTACGAGAGGGGGCGCAACACTGAAGCTTTCTTT

j_gene: TRBJ1-5
v_gene: TRBV6-1
abundance: many
d_gene: TRBD1
CDR3aa: CASSSGGQGQPQHF
CDR3nt: TGTGCCAGCAGCTCAGGGGGTCAGGGTCAGCCCCAGCATTTT

j_gene: TRBJ2-5
v_gene: TRBV11-2
abundance: many
d_gene: -
CDR3aa: CASSLILGVSSGGPRETQYF
CDR3nt: TGTGCCAGCAGCTTAATCTTAGGGGTTAGTTCCGGGGGGCCGAGAGAGACCCAGTACTTC

j_gene: TRBJ2-7
v_gene: TRBV19
abundance: few
d_gene: -
CDR3aa: CATAPGTQAYEQYF
CDR3nt: TGTGCCACCGCCCCCGGGACCCAGGCCTACGAGCAGTACTTC

j_gene: TRBJ2-7
v_gene: TRBV30
abundance: -
d_gene: TRBD1
CDR3aa: CALGTGGSEQYF
CDR3nt: TGTGCCTTGGGGACAGGGGGCTCCGAGCAGTACTTC

j_gene: TRBJ2-7
v_gene: TRBV11-2
abundance: many
d_gene: -
CDR3aa: CASSPPPVGPYEQYF
CDR3nt: TGTGCCAGCAGCCCCCCCCCCGTTGGCCCCTACGAGCAGTACTTC

j_gene: TRBJ2-7
v_gene: TRBV7-2
abundance: many
d_gene: -
CDR3aa: CASSLSSVDGGEQYF
CDR3nt: TGTGCCAGCAGCTTGAGTTCGGTGGACGGAGGCGAGCAGTACTTC

j_gene: TRBJ2-7
v_gene: TRBV15
abundance: -
d_gene: -
CDR3aa: CATSREVAGEQYF
CDR3nt: TGTGCCACCAGCAGAGAGGTTGCCGGGGAGCAGTACTTC

j_gene: TRBJ2-7
v_gene: TRBV19
abundance: many
d_gene: TRBD2
CDR3aa: CASSAGSGRSYEQYF
CDR3nt: TGTGCCAGTAGTGCGGGTAGCGGGAGGTCCTACGAGCAGTACTTC

j_gene: TRBJ1-2
v_gene: TRBV5-1
abundance: many
d_gene: TRBD1
CDR3aa: CASSLFAGGDANYGYTF
CDR3nt: TGCGCCAGCAGCTTGTTCGCAGGGGGCGATGCTAACTATGGCTACACCTTC

j_gene: TRBJ2-5
v_gene: TRBV28
abundance: many
d_gene: -
CDR3aa: CASSLRELETQYF
CDR3nt: TGTGCCAGCAGTCTACGGGAGTTGGAGACCCAGTACTTC

j_gene: TRBJ2-5
v_gene: TRBV7-9
abundance: many
d_gene: -
CDR3aa: CASSLGASGRETQYF
CDR3nt: TGTGCCAGCAGCTTAGGGGCAAGCGGGCGAGAGACCCAGTACTTC

j_gene: TRBJ2-7
v_gene: TRBV28
abundance: many
d_gene: TRBD1
CDR3aa: CASSSTGATSYEQYF
CDR3nt: TGTGCCAGCAGCTCCACAGGGGCTACTTCCTACGAGCAGTACTTC

j_gene: TRBJ1-3
v_gene: TRBV13
abundance: few
d_gene: TRBD1
CDR3aa: CASSPGGLAGNTIYF
CDR3nt: TGTGCCAGCAGCCCAGGGGGTCTTGCTGGAAACACCATATATTTT

j_gene: TRBJ2-2
v_gene: TRBV11-2
abundance: few
d_gene: TRBD2
CDR3aa: CASSSGLAGNTGELFF
CDR3nt: TGTGCCAGCAGCTCCGGACTAGCGGGAAACACCGGGGAGCTGTTTTTT

j_gene: TRBJ1-5
v_gene: TRBV19
abundance: few
d_gene: -
CDR3aa: CASSISTALNQPQHF
CDR3nt: TGTGCCAGTAGTATTTCGACAGCCCTTAATCAGCCCCAGCATTTT

j_gene: TRBJ1-1
v_gene: TRBV3-1
abundance: -
d_gene: -
CDR3aa: CASSKGHGYTEAFF
CDR3nt: TGTGCCAGCAGCAAAGGACACGGATACACTGAAGCTTTCTTT

j_gene: TRBJ2-7
v_gene: TRBV28
abundance: many
d_gene: TRBD1
CDR3aa: CASRGQGAPPYEQYF
CDR3nt: TGTGCCAGCAGAGGACAGGGGGCGCCTCCTTACGAGCAGTACTTC

j_gene: TRBJ1-4
v_gene: TRBV4-1
abundance: -
d_gene: TRBD1
CDR3aa: CASSRSGDRGPINEKLFF
CDR3nt: TGCGCCAGCAGCCGATCCGGGGACAGGGGTCCCATAAATGAAAAACTGTTTTTT

j_gene: TRBJ2-7
v_gene: TRBV2
abundance: -
d_gene: -
CDR3aa: CASSSDRITYEQYF
CDR3nt: TGTGCCAGCAGCTCCGACAGAATAACCTACGAGCAGTACTTC

j_gene: TRBJ1-5
v_gene: TRBV12-5
abundance: many
d_gene: TRBD1
CDR3aa: CASGPDRGGPLGNQPQHF
CDR3nt: TGTGCTAGTGGCCCGGACAGGGGCGGCCCCTTGGGCAATCAGCCCCAGCATTTT

j_gene: TRBJ2-5
v_gene: TRBV5-1
abundance: many
d_gene: TRBD2
CDR3aa: CASRSTGTSEETQYF
CDR3nt: TGCGCCAGCAGGAGCACCGGGACTAGCGAAGAGACCCAGTACTTC

j_gene: TRBJ2-7
v_gene: TRBV6-1
abundance: -
d_gene: -
CDR3aa: CASRTVQSSYEQYF
CDR3nt: TGTGCCAGCAGAACGGTACAGTCATCCTACGAGCAGTACTTC

j_gene: TRBJ2-2
v_gene: TRBV13
abundance: many
d_gene: -
CDR3aa: CASNLRRANTGELFF
CDR3nt: TGTGCCAGCAACCTGAGACGGGCGAACACCGGGGAGCTGTTTTTT

j_gene: TRBJ1-2
v_gene: TRBV6-4
abundance: -
d_gene: -
CDR3aa: CASRSLGVTYGYTF
CDR3nt: TGTGCCAGCAGGAGCTTGGGGGTTACCTATGGCTACACCTTC

j_gene: TRBJ1-5
v_gene: TRBV7-2
abundance: few
d_gene: -
CDR3aa: CASSPEEAQPQHF
CDR3nt: TGTGCCAGCAGCCCGGAGGAGGCTCAGCCCCAGCATTTT

j_gene: TRBJ2-7
v_gene: TRBV19
abundance: many
d_gene: -
CDR3aa: CASSSGTKSYEQYF
CDR3nt: TGTGCCAGTAGTAGCGGGACCAAATCCTACGAGCAGTACTTC

j_gene: TRBJ2-5
v_gene: TRBV28
abundance: many
d_gene: -
CDR3aa: CASSDPRGAAQTQYF
CDR3nt: TGTGCCAGCAGCGATCCCCGGGGGGCAGCGCAGACCCAGTACTTC

j_gene: TRBJ1-6
v_gene: TRBV7-8
abundance: many
d_gene: -
CDR3aa: CASSPPVGDNSPLHF
CDR3nt: TGTGCCAGCAGCCCCCCGGTTGGGGATAATTCACCCCTCCACTTT

j_gene: TRBJ1-2
v_gene: TRBV19
abundance: many
d_gene: -
CDR3aa: CASSPMGTSYGYTF
CDR3nt: TGTGCCAGTAGTCCCATGGGGACAAGCTATGGCTACACCTTC

j_gene: TRBJ1-5
v_gene: TRBV28
abundance: many
d_gene: -
CDR3aa: CASSLSGGAPQPQHF
CDR3nt: TGTGCCAGCAGTTTATCTGGGGGGGCTCCACAGCCCCAGCATTTT

j_gene: TRBJ2-2
v_gene: TRBV20-1
abundance: -
d_gene: -
CDR3aa: CSARDRGGELFF
CDR3nt: TGCAGTGCTAGAGATCGGGGGGGGGAGCTGTTTTTT

j_gene: TRBJ2-7
v_gene: TRBV6-5
abundance: many
d_gene: -
CDR3aa: CASSLQGLSSYEQYF
CDR3nt: TGTGCCAGCAGTTTACAGGGCCTTAGCTCCTACGAGCAGTACTTC

j_gene: TRBJ2-2
v_gene: TRBV20-1
abundance: few
d_gene: TRBD2
CDR3aa: CSARGVSTGELFF
CDR3nt: TGCAGTGCGCGGGGGGTCTCCACCGGGGAGCTGTTTTTT

j_gene: TRBJ2-7
v_gene: TRBV11-1
abundance: -
d_gene: TRBD1
CDR3aa: CASSRTGGVRSSYEQYF
CDR3nt: TGTGCCAGCAGCCGTACAGGGGGCGTACGATCTTCCTACGAGCAGTACTTC

j_gene: TRBJ1-5
v_gene: TRBV7-2
abundance: few
d_gene: TRBD1
CDR3aa: CASSHDRGRNQPQHF
CDR3nt: TGTGCCAGCAGCCATGACAGGGGACGAAATCAGCCCCAGCATTTT

j_gene: TRBJ1-3
v_gene: TRBV6-5
abundance: many
d_gene: -
CDR3aa: CASSYSPGNTIYF
CDR3nt: TGTGCCAGCAGTTACTCGCCAGGAAACACCATATATTTT

j_gene: TRBJ1-1
v_gene: TRBV6-1
abundance: many
d_gene: -
CDR3aa: CASSLRGGQNTEAFF
CDR3nt: TGTGCCAGCAGTCTCCGCGGGGGACAGAACACTGAAGCTTTCTTT

j_gene: TRBJ2-2
v_gene: TRBV28
abundance: few
d_gene: TRBD2
CDR3aa: CASRGLGGPGELFF
CDR3nt: TGTGCCAGCAGGGGACTAGGCGGTCCCGGGGAGCTGTTTTTT

j_gene: TRBJ1-1
v_gene: TRBV6-1
abundance: many
d_gene: TRBD1
CDR3aa: CASSETWDSSLNTEAFF
CDR3nt: TGTGCCAGCAGCGAAACCTGGGACAGTTCCCTGAACACTGAAGCTTTCTTT

j_gene: TRBJ1-5
v_gene: TRBV7-2
abundance: -
d_gene: -
CDR3aa: CASSSSESSNQPQHF
CDR3nt: TGTGCCAGCAGCTCCTCGGAAAGTAGCAATCAGCCCCAGCATTTT